One and the same sample provided the 8 T cell receptor beta chains below, sequenced in a study of vaccination effects on CD4 cells after COVID-19. CD4+ T cell isolation took place after more than eight days of culture. Vaccine administered to participants consisted of two doses of either BNT162b2 or mRNA-1273. Measured with immunoSEQ multiplex PCR; TCRdb has only the in-frame clones, and not every one. The sample lists 50,000 to 80,000 clones; roughly 80% were seen once. The antigens these receptors bind are not known. Sequencing was performed on CD4+ T cells from PBMCs cultured without peptide, taken after COVID-19 vaccination. The receptors originated from a human donor who received a COVID-19 vaccine.

V and J are TRBV19 and TRBJ2-6, with D hard to call. CDR1 is LNHDA, CDR2 SQIVND, per germline (reference sequence). Trimming shortened V by 0 bases and J by 0 bases, and 18 bases separated the two germline ends. CDR3 size: 20 residues. The CDR3 sequence is CASSIDGPGRALSGANVLTF. The CDR3 DNA reads TGTGCCAGTAGTATAGATGGGCCAGGAAGGGCACTCTCTGGGGCCAACGTCCTGACTTTC.

The chain has TRBV14 and TRBJ2-2; D perhaps matches TRBD1 (6 bases). CDR1 SGHDN and CDR2 FVKESK come from the germline V gene. The CDR3 has 15 residues. Trimming shortened V by 1 base and J by 4 bases, and 10 bases separated the two germline ends. The CDR3 region has the DNA TGTGCCAGCAGCCAAGCAGGGGTGGCCACCGGGGAGCTGTTTTTT. This translates into CASSQAGVATGELFF.

The gene calls are TRBV7-3 and TRBJ2-2; tentatively, D is TRBD2 (5 bases). V gave up 2 bases and J gave up 4 bases, with 14 bases separating them. CDR1 is SGHTA, CDR2 FQGTGA, per germline. The CDR3 runs to 16 residues. In DNA form, the CDR3 reads TGTGCCAGCAGCTTATCCGGGGTTGAGTTCACCGGGGAGCTGTTTTTT. Its translation is CASSLSGVEFTGELFF. Full variable domain (missing parts from reference TRBV7-3 and TRBJ2-2): GAGVSQTPSNKVTEKGKYVELRCDPISGHTALYWYRQSLGQGPEFLIYFQGTGAADDSGLPNDRFFAVRPEGSVSTLKIQRTERGDSAVYLCASSLSGVEFTGELFFGEGSRLTVL.

This clone came up a few times. The CDR3 loop is CASSLRGTSNQPQHF. CDR3 nucleotides: TGTGCCAGCAGCTTGCGAGGGACGAGCAATCAGCCCCAGCATTTT. This chain joins TRBV5-6 and TRBJ1-5; tentative D call: TRBD1 (5 bases). The CDR3 covers 15 residues. The V gene lost 1 base and the J gene lost 1 base, with 9 bases spanning the gap. Germline lookup yields CDR1 SGHDT and CDR2 YYEEEE.

This chain links TRBV3-1 (or the pseudogene TRBV3-2) with TRBJ1-2, with unresolved D. Trimming left V 5 bases short and J 2 bases short, with 6 bases between. The CDR3 covers 12 residues. Germline lookup yields CDR1 LGHDT and CDR2 YNNKEL (reference sequence). As DNA, the CDR3 is TGTGCCAGCAGCAGTCTAAACTATGGCTACACCTTC. It encodes CASSSLNYGYTF.

With respect to this clone: The identical CDR3 is also encoded by other nucleotide sequences in the sample. As DNA, the CDR3 is TGTGCCAGCAGACTCTATAATTCACCCCTCCACTTT. This codes for CASRLYNSPLHF. J is TRBJ1-6 and V is TRBV2; D unresolved. CDR1 is SNHLY and CDR2 is FYNNEI in the germline V gene. The CDR3 is 12 amino acids. Trimming removed 6 bases from V and 3 bases from J, with 3 bases in between.

The chain carries TRBV7-8 and TRBJ2-5; 8 nucleotides match TRBD2. The germline V gene encodes CDR1 SGHVS and CDR2 FQNEAQ. J lost 5 bases, V lost 6 bases, and 8 bases had no gene match. CDR3 length equals 14 residues. The DNA of the CDR3 is TGTGCCAGCAGTCCCGGGGGGGCGGGGGAGACCCAGTACTTC. Protein: CASSPGGAGETQYF.

V gene TRBV19 combines with J gene TRBJ1-4; 7 bases fit TRBD1. CDR3 length equals 14 residues. V shed 4 bases, J shed 5 bases, and the junction held 4 bases outside the gene matches. CDR1 and CDR2 (germline): LNHDA, SQIVND (reference sequence). This CDR3 reads CASSRQGLNEKLFF. CDR3 nucleotides: TGTGCCAGTAGTAGACAGGGCTTGAATGAAAAACTGTTTTTT.